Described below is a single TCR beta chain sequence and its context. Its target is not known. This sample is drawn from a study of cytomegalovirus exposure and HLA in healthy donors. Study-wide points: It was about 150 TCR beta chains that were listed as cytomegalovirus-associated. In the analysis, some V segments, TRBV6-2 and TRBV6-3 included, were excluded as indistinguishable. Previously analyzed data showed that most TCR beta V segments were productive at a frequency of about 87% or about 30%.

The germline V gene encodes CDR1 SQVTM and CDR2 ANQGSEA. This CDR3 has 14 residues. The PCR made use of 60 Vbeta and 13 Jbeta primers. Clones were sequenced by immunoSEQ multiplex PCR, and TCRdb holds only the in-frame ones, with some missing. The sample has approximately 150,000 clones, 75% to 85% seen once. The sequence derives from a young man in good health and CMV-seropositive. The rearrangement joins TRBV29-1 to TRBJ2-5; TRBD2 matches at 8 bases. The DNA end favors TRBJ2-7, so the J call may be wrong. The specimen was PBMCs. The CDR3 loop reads CSVTSGDSSYEQYF. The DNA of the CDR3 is TGCAGCGTTACTAGCGGAGACAGCTCCTACGAGCAGTACTTC.